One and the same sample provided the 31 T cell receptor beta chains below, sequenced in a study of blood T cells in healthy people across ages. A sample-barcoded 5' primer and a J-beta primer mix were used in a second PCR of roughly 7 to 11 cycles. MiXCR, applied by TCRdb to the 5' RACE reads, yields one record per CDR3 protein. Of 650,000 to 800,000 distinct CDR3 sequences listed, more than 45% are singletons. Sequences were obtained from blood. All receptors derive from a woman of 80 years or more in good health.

The chain's CDR3 is CASSPLSQNYGYTF. The DNA for the CDR3 is TGCGCCAGCAGCCCCCTGAGCCAGAACTATGGCTACACCTTC. This sequence joins TRBV5-1 and TRBJ1-2; no definite D call. Germline V gene sequence: CDR1 SGHRS, CDR2 YFSETQ. The length of the CDR3 is 14 residues. Between the trimmed V and J ends, which lost 4 bases and 2 bases, there was a span of 12 bases. The full variable domain, in which reference TRBV5-1 and TRBJ1-2 provide the parts outside the CDR3, is KAGVTQTPRYLIKTRGQQVTLSCSPISGHRSVSWYQQTPGQGLQFLFEYFSETQRNKGNFPGRFSGRQFSNSRSEMNVSTLELGDSALYLCASSPLSQNYGYTFGSGTRLTVV.

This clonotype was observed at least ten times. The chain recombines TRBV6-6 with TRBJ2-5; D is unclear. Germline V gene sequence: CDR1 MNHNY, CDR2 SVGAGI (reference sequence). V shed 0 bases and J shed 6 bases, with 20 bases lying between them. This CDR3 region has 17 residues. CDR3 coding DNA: TGTGCCAGCAGTTACTCGGAGATTAGGCTCGGCGTGCAGACCCAGTACTTC. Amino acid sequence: CASSYSEIRLGVQTQYF.

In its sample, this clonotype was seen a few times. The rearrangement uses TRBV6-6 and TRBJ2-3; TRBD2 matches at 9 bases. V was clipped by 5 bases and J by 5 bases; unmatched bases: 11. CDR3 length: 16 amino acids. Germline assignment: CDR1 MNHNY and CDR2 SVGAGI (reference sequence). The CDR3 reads CASSRSGGRAEDTQYF. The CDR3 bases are TGTGCCAGCAGTCGATCTGGCGGGAGGGCCGAAGATACGCAGTATTTT.

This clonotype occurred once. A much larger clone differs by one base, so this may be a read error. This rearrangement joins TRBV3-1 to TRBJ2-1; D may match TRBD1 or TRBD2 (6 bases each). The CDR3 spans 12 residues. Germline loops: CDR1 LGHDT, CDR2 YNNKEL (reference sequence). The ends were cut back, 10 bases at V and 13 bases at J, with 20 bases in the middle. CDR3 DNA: TGTGCCACCTTAGGGGGGCGAGAGACCCAGTTCTTC. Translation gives CATLGGRETQFF.

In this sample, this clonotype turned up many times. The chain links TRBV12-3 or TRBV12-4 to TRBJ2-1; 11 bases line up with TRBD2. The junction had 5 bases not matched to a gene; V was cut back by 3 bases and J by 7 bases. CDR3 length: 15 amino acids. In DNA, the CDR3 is TGTGCCAGCAGTTTTCGGGGACTAGCGGTTAATGAGCAGTTCTTC. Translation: CASSFRGLAVNEQFF.

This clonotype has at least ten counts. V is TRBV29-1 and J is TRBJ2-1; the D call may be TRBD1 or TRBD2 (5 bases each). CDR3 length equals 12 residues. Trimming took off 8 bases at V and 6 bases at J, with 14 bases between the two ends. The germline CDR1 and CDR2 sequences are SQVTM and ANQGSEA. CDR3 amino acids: CSSLLGPNEQFF. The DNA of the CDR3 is TGCAGCTCCTTACTGGGACCCAATGAGCAGTTCTTC.

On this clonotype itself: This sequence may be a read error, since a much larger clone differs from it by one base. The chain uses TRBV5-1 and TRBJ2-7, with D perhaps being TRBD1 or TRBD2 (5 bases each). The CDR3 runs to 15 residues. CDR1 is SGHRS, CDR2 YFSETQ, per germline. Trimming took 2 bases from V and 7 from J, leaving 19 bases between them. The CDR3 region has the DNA TGCGCCAGCAGCTTAACCGGGACCCGCGGTAATGAGCAGTACTTC. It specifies CASSLTGTRGNEQYF.

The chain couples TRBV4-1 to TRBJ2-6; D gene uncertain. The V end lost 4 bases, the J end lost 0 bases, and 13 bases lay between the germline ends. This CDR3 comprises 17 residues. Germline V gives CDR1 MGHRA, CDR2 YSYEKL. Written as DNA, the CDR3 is TGCGCCAGCAGCCCTACAGTTGCTAACTCTGGGGCCAACGTCCTGACTTTC. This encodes CASSPTVANSGANVLTF.

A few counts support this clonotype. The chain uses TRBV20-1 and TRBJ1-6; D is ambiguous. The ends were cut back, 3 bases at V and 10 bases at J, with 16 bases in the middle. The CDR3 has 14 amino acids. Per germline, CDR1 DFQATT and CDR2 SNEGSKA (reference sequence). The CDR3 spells CSAREGSGVSPLHF. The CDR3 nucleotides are TGCAGTGCTAGGGAGGGATCGGGCGTATCACCCCTCCACTTT.

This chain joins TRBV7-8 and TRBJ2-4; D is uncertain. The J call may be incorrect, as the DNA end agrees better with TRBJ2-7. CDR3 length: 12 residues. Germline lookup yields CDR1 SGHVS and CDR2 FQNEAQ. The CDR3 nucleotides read TGTGCCAGTAGTTCGAGTTTCGACGAGCAGTACTTC. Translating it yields CASSSSFDEQYF.

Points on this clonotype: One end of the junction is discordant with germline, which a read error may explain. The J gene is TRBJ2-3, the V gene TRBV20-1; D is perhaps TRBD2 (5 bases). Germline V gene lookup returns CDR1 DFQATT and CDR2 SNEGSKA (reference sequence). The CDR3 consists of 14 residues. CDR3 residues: CSARDASSIDTQYF. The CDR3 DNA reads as TGCAGTGCTAGAGATGCTAGCAGCATAGATACGCAGTATTTT.

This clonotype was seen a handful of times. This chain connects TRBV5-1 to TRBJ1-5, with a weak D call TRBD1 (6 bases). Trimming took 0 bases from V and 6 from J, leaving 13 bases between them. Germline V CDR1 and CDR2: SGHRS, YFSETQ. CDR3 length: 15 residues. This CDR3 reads CASSLATGGGQPQHF. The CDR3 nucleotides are TGCGCCAGCAGCTTGGCGACAGGTGGGGGTCAGCCCCAGCATTTT.

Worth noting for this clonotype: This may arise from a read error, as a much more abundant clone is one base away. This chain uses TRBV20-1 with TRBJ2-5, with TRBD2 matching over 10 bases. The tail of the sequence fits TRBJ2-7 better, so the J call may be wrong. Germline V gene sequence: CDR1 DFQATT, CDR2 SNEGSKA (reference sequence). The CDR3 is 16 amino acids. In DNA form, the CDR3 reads TGCGGTGCTCCACCGAAAAAGCGGGAGGGCGTAGGCGAGCAGTACTTC. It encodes CGAPPKKREGVGEQYF.

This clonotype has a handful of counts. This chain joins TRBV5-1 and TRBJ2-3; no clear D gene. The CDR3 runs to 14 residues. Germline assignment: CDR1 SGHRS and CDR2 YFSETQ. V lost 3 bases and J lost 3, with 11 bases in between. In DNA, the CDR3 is TGCGCCAGCAGCTCAGCAGATGCGACAGATACGCAGTATTTT. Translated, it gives CASSSADATDTQYF.

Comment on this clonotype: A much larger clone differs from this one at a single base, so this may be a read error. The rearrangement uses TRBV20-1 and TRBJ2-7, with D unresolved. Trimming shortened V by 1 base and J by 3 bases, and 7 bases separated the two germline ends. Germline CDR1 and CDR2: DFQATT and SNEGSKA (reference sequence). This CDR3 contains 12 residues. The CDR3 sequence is CSARGHNYEQYF. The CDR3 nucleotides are TGCAGTGCTAGAGGACACAACTACGAGCAGTACTTC.

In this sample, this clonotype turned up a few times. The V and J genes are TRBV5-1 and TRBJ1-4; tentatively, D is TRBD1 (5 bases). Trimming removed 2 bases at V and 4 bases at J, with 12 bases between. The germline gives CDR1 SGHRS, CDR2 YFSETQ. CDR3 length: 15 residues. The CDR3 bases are TGCGCCAGCAGCTTTACCGGGACGGATAATGAAAAACTGTTTTTT. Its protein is CASSFTGTDNEKLFF.

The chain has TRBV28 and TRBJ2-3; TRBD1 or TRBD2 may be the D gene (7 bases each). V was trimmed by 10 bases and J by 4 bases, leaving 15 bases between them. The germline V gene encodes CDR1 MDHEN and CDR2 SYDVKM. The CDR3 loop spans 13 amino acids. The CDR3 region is CATLRGGADTQYF. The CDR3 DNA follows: TGTGCCACCCTCAGGGGGGGCGCAGATACGCAGTATTTT. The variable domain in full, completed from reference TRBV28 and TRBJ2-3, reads DVKVTQSSRYLVKRTGEKVFLECVQDMDHENMFWYRQDPGLGLRLIYFSYDVKMKEKGDIPEGYSVSREKKERFSLILESASTNQTSMYLCATLRGGADTQYFGPGTRLTVL.

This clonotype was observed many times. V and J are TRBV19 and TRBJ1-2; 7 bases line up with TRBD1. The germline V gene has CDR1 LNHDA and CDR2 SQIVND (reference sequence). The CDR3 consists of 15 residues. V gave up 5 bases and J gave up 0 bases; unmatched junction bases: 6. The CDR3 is CASSPAGGTNYGYTF. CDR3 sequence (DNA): TGTGCCAGTAGTCCAGCAGGGGGGACTAACTATGGCTACACCTTC.

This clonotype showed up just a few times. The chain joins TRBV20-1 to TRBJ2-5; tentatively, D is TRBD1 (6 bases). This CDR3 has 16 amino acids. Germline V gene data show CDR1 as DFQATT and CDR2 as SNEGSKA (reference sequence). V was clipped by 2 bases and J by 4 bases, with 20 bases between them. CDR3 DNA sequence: TGCAGTGCTAGAACAGGGTTTACGAGATATGGAGAGACCCAGTACTTC. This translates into CSARTGFTRYGETQYF.

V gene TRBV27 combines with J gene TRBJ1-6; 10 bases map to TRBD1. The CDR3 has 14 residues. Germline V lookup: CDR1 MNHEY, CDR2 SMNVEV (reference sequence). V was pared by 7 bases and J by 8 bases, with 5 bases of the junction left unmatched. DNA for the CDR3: TGTGCCAGCACCCGGGACAGGGGTTATTCACCCCTCCACTTT. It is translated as CASTRDRGYSPLHF.

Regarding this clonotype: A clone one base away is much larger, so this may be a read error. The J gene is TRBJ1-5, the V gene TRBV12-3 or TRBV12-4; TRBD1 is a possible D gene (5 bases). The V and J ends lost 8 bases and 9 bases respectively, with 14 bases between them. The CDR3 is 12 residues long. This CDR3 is CASGSGGRPQHF. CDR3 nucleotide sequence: TGTGCCAGCGGAAGCGGGGGTCGGCCCCAGCATTTT.

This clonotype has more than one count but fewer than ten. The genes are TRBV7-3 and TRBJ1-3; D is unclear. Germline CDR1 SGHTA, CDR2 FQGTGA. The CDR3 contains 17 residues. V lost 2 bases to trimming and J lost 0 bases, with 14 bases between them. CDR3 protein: CASSLHNPRTSGNTIYF. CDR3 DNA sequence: TGTGCCAGCAGCTTACACAACCCCCGGACCTCTGGAAACACCATATATTTT.

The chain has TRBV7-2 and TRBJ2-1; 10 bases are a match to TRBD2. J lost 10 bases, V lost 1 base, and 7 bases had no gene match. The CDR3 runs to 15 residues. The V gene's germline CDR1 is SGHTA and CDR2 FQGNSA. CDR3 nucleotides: TGTGCCAGCAGCTTAGGAGCGGGGGGGGTCAGGGAGCAGTTCTTC. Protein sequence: CASSLGAGGVREQFF.

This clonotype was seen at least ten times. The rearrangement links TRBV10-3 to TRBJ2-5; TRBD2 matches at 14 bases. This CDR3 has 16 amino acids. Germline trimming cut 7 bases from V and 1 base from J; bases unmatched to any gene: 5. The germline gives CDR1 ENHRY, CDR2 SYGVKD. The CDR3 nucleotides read TGTGCCATCACCTCCGGGACTAGCGGGAGCCAAGAGACCCAGTACTTC. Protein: CAITSGTSGSQETQYF.

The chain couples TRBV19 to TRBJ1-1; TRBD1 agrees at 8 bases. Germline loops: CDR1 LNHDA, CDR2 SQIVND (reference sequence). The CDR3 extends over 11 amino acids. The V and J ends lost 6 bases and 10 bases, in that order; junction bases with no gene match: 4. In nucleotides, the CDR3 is TGTGCCAGTAGAGACAGGGGACCAGCTTTCTTT. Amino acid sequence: CASRDRGPAFF.

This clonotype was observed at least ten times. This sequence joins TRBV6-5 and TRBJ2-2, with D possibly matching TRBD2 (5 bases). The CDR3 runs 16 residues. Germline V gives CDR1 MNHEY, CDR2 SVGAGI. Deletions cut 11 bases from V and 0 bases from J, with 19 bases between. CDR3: CAGPTPRTSNTGELFF. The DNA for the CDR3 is TGTGCCGGGCCCACGCCCCGGACTTCGAACACCGGGGAGCTGTTTTTT.

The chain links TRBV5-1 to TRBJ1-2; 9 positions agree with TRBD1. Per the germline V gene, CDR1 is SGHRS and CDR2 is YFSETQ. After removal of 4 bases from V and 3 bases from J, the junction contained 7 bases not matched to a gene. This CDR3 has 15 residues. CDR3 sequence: CASSILRTGDYGYTF. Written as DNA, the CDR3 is TGCGCCAGCAGCATTCTCCGGACAGGGGACTATGGCTACACCTTC.

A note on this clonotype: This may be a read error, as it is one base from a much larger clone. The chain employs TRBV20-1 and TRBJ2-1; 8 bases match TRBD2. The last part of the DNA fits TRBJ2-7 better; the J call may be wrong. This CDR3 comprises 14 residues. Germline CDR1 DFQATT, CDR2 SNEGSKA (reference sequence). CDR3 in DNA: TGCAGTGCTACGAGCGGGAGCGCCTACAATGAGCAGTACTTC. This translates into CSATSGSAYNEQYF.

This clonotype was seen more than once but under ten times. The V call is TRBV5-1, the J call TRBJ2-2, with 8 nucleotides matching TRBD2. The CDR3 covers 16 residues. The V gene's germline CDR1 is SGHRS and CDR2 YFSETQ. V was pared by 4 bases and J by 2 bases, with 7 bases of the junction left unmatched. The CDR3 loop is CASSPGLAQNTGELFF. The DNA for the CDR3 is TGCGCCAGCAGCCCCGGACTAGCCCAAAACACCGGGGAGCTGTTTTTT.

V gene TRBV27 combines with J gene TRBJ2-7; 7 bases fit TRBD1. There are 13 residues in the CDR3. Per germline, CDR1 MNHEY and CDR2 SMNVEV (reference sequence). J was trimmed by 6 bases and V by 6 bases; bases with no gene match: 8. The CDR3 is CASSRKTGTEQYF. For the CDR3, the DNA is TGTGCCAGCAGCCGGAAGACAGGGACCGAGCAGTACTTC.

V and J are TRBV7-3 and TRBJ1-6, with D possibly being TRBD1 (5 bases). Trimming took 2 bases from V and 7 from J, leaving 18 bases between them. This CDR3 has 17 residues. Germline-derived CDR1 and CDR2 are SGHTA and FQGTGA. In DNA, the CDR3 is TGTGCCAGCAGCTTATTACCGGGGCTAAGCAGGAATTCACCCCTCCACTTT. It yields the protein CASSLLPGLSRNSPLHF. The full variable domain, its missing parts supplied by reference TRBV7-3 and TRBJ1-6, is GAGVSQTPSNKVTEKGKYVELRCDPISGHTALYWYRQSLGQGPEFLIYFQGTGAADDSGLPNDRFFAVRPEGSVSTLKIQRTERGDSAVYLCASSLLPGLSRNSPLHFGNGTRLTVT.